This record concerns one T cell receptor beta chain sequence. No antigen is known for it. Base quality data are lacking; no much larger clone is found one base away. The germline V gene yields SGHAT for CDR1 and FQNNGV for CDR2. The CDR3 holds 20 amino acids from the cysteine to the phenylalanine. Only the CDR3 part of the read is kept: 60 bases, read in frame from the first base. V is pruned by 0 bases and J by 0 bases, leaving 9 bases of the junction without a gene match. Donors were under 40 systemically healthy Caucasian individuals from Russia aged 6 to 90 years. Ten milliliters of peripheral blood were drawn from each donor into EDTA-treated Vacutainer tubes. PBMCs were isolated by Ficoll-Paque density-gradient centrifugation, with at least 6 million obtained per sample. Total RNA was extracted from PBMCs with Trizol reagent, with at least 6 micrograms obtained per sample. For every donor, an aliquot of PBMCs went through flow cytometry to measure the percentages of naive CD45RAhigh/CD27high T cells.

The entry originates in a study of blood T cells in healthy people across ages (dated by TCRdb to about 2015). Study-level background: In model experiments, roughly one uniquely barcoded TCR beta cDNA molecule per two T cells was captured by template switching. Using deep sequencing normalized with unique cDNA molecular identifiers, the study measured how TCR beta repertoire diversity changes with age. The donors were split into four age groups: young (average 16 years), middle-aged (around 40), aged (over 55) and long-lived (under 85). To avoid experimental bias, donors of different ages were distributed randomly across sequencing lanes. The study analyzed two additional independent replicas of 1 million unique cDNA reads from the same blood draw for two donors, one aged 18 to 30 and one aged 80 or older.

The library relied on 5' RACE. TCRdb records Illumina HiSeq 2500 as the sequencer. The second PCR ran for about 6 to 11 cycles and used a J-beta primer mix along with a sample-barcoded 5' primer. Each TCR beta cDNA molecule received a unique molecular identifier from a template-switch 5' adaptor carrying 12 random nucleotides. Each sample yielded at least 2.5 million CDR3-containing paired-end reads. The Mint cDNA synthesis kit, primed by a TRBC-specific oligonucleotide, was used to synthesize first-strand cDNA from all RNA. All cDNA was treated with uracil-DNA glycosylase and then went through a first 18-cycle PCR with the universal primers M1SS and BC2_uni_R. The study's own analysis went as follows. Normalization of each sample was performed by random selection of 1 million high-quality reads, each carrying a distinct molecular identifier. Reads with shared molecular identifiers were discarded instead of being binned into consensus sequences. MiTCR, run with a Q25 quality threshold and the strictest error-elimination algorithm, handled CDR3 identification, clonotype clustering and error correction. A nonparametric unseen species model with Euler transformation was used to estimate a lower bound on total TCR beta diversity. TCRdb reprocessing: public reads trimmed at Q25 with fastp, clones called with MiXCR, in-frame beta chains kept. Rows matching on CDR3 protein sequence are summarized as one entry with the most common DNA and genes. The V and J calls were not made by the authors but by TCRdb's processing. The sample yields roughly 1.7 million distinct CDR3 sequences; about 32% were counted once. The ten top clones hold about 10% of the sample.

The full study reports these points: Estimates of total diversity based on one million sequenced T cells were regarded as lower bounds and as underestimates. Observed TCR beta diversity per million T cells fell roughly linearly with age, and a significant reduction was already apparent by age roughly 40. The long-lived group showed more naive CD4+ T cells, fewer expanded clones and increased TCR diversity than the aged group, suggesting age selection. Since profiling was done on bulk unsorted PBMCs, naive and antigen-experienced compartments could not be conclusively compared. The CMV infection status of donors was not known, potentially confounding age-related changes in expanded clonotypes. There was a strong correlation between observed TCR beta diversity and the percentage of naive T cells measured by flow cytometry.

This receptor was obtained from a woman aged 25 to 39 in good health. In this chain, TRBV11-2 is recombined with TRBJ2-1, and TRBD2 aligns with 12 junction nucleotides. The sample comprised blood. The bases are TGTGCCAGCAGCTTAGATGCACTAGCGGGGGGACTGAGCTCCTACAATGAGCAGTTCTTC. Its product reads: CASSLDALAGGLSSYNEQFF.